This TCR beta chain was recovered during a study of shared clonotypes between healthy human individuals. The CDR3 length is 14 residues. Trimming at V came to 0 bases and at J to 8 bases, leaving 3 bases not matched to a gene. Germline CDR1 reads SGHDT; CDR2 reads YYEEEE. Partitioning of CD4+ cells yielded a CD45RA+ naive subset and a CD45RA-negative memory subset. Produced via immunoSEQ multiplex PCR; TCRdb's table is partial and in-frame only. The sample has some 900,000 clones; 60% to 85% are singletons. The chain combines TRBV5-6 with TRBJ1-2; TRBD1 agrees at 11 bases. The receptor was isolated from a man younger than 30 in good health. Material for sequencing was memory CD4+ T cells sorted from blood. As for subset: CD45RA-negative fraction. The CDR3 bases are TGTGCCAGCAGCTTGGCGGGACAGGGGGAAGGCTACACCTTC. As protein: CASSLAGQGEGYTF.